This TCR beta chain appears in the sequencing data of a study of spatial heterogeneity in lung cancer. About the study: There were consistently more beta-chain sequences detected than alpha-chain sequences. The study observed each unique TCR and UMI combination more than ten times on average in raw reads.

Specified time point: sample taken at primary tumor resection. The input material, whole RNA from tumor, nontumor lung or frozen PBMC, was sequenced unsorted. Samples were obtained from some 70 donors, all untreated early-stage non-small cell lung cancer patients. Every cDNA TCR molecule received its own unique molecular identifier. TCRdb reprocessed the 5' RACE reads via MiXCR and lists one record per CDR3 protein. The sample consists of roughly 4,500 distinct CDR3 sequences, 34% of them appearing once. Concerning this clonotype itself: With the library built for alpha chains, this beta chain is off target and its frequency is not meaningful.

V was trimmed by 5 bases and J by 0 bases, leaving 9 bases between them. The CDR3 spans 14 residues. Germline-derived CDR1 and CDR2 are MNHEY and SVGAGI. The sequence was collected from a male donor with early-stage non-small cell lung cancer. The rearrangement uses TRBV6-5 and TRBJ2-3, with no clear D. The source material was PBMCs, sampled at surgery. CDR3 in amino acids: CASSPTRSTDTQYF. CDR3 sequence (DNA): TGTGCCAGCAGTCCGACACGTAGCACAGATACGCAGTATTTT.